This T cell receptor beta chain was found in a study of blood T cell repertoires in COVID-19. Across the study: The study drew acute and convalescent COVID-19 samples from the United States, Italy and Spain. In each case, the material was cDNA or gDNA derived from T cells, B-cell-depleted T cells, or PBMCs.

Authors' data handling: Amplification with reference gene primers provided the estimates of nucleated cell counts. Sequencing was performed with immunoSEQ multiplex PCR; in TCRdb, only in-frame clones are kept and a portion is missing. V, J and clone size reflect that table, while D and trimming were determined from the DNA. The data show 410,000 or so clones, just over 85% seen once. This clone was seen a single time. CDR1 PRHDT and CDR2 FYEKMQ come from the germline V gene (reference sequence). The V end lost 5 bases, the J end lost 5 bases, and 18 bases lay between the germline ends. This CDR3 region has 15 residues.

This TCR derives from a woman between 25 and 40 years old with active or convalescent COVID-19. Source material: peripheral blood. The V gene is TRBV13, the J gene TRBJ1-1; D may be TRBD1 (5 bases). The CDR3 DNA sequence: TGTGCCAGCAGCCCTGCTTGGGGGGGGAGAACTGAAGCTTTCTTT. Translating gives CASSPAWGGRTEAFF.